Listed below are T cell receptor beta chains from one sample, sequenced in a study of blood T cell repertoires in COVID-19. Assay: immunoSEQ multiplex PCR; the TCRdb copy retains only in-frame clones and omits some. The sample includes under 200,000 clones, less than 85% of them seen just once. Specimen: PBMCs or T cells enriched from blood (not recorded which). The receptors come from a man in his sixties who had recovered from COVID-19. Both conserved end residues are part of each CDR3. A D gene is named only where the DNA matches it firmly. For some rows the clone size is stated as once, few or many, or as a class when expanded; others skip it.

>TRBJ1-3|TRBV12-3/TRBV12-4|-|-
CASLGGSGNTIYF
TGTGCCAGCCTAGGGGGCTCTGGAAACACCATATATTTT
>TRBJ1-1|TRBV5-5|-|-
CASSHGLENTEAFF
TGTGCCAGCAGTCATGGACTCGAGAACACTGAAGCTTTCTTT
>TRBJ1-6|TRBV6-5|-|-
CASSPLGSGNSPLHF
TGTGCCAGCAGTCCCTTGGGGAGTGGGAATTCACCCCTCCACTTT
>TRBJ2-7|TRBV6-4|-|-
CASPPTPTLTPGAEQYF
TGTGCCAGCCCTCCGACACCGACTCTAACCCCAGGGGCCGAGCAGTACTTC
>TRBJ2-7|TRBV27|-|few
CASSRTRTSYEQYF
TGTGCCAGCAGTCGGACAAGGACCTCCTACGAGCAGTACTTC
>TRBJ1-5|TRBV11-2|-|-
CASSFGDRTNQPQHF
TGTGCCAGCAGCTTCGGTGACAGGACCAATCAGCCCCAGCATTTT
>TRBJ2-5|TRBV28|-|-
CASISGQTETQYF
TGTGCCAGCATTTCGGGTCAGACGGAGACCCAGTACTTC
>TRBJ2-1|TRBV11-3|-|few
CASSLTVRGNEQFF
TGTGCCAGCAGTTTGACTGTTCGGGGGAATGAGCAGTTCTTC
>TRBJ2-5|TRBV29-1|-|-
CSVGSGSWQETQYF
TGCAGCGTTGGGTCAGGGTCATGGCAAGAGACCCAGTACTTC
>TRBJ2-7|TRBV11-3|-|-
CASSLVGGYEQYF
TGTGCCAGCAGCTTAGTGGGAGGCTACGAGCAGTACTTC
>TRBJ2-1|TRBV9|TRBD2|-
CASSVFDGLAYNEQFF
TGTGCCAGCAGCGTATTCGACGGACTAGCATACAATGAGCAGTTCTTC
>TRBJ2-2|TRBV5-1|-|-
CASSHSGQSNTGELFF
TGCGCCAGCAGCCACAGCGGACAGTCGAACACCGGGGAGCTGTTTTTT
>TRBJ2-7|TRBV7-7|TRBD2|-
CASSRQAGSSYEQYF
TGTGCTAGCAGCCGACAAGCGGGATCCTCCTACGAGCAGTACTTC
>TRBJ1-6|TRBV5-6|-|few
CASSSTLRQENSPLHF
TGTGCCAGCAGCTCTACCCTGAGACAGGAAAATTCACCCCTCCACTTT
>TRBJ1-4|TRBV7-9|-|-
CASSVGWGLDEKLFF
TGTGCCAGCAGCGTAGGGTGGGGCCTAGATGAAAAACTGTTTTTT
>TRBJ1-4|TRBV28|TRBD1|-
CASRPGQGLFGKLFF
TGTGCCAGCAGACCAGGACAGGGGCTCTTTGGAAAACTGTTTTTT
>TRBJ2-7|TRBV11-3|-|once
CASSTGQTYEQYF
TGTGCCAGCAGCACTGGACAGACCTACGAGCAGTACTTC
>TRBJ1-6|TRBV28|-|-
CASSRVLDSYNSPLHF
TGTGCCAGCAGTCGGGTCCTGGACAGCTATAATTCACCCCTCCACTTT
>TRBJ2-1|TRBV6-1|-|-
CASSGPGLSPYNEQFF
TGTGCCAGCAGTGGCCCAGGGCTATCCCCATACAATGAGCAGTTCTTC
>TRBJ1-6|TRBV19|TRBD1|-
CATQRDRGAPLHF
TGTGCCACCCAAAGGGACAGGGGCGCACCCCTCCACTTT
>TRBJ2-5|TRBV11-1|-|-
CASRSAGQETQYF
TGTGCCAGCAGAAGTGCGGGACAAGAGACCCAGTACTTC
>TRBJ2-1|TRBV11-3|-|-
CASSWSNNEQFF
TGTGCCAGCAGCTGGAGTAACAATGAGCAGTTCTTC